This TCR beta chain was profiled in a study of PD-L1 blockade in urothelial cancer. Looking at the study overall: Analyzed time points were 3 weeks (second dose) and 6 weeks after therapy began. Among blood samples, the median T cell count was around 140,000.

This CDR3 has 19 residues. TCRdb keeps only in-frame clones here, not all; method: immunoSEQ multiplex PCR. The sample carries roughly 21,000 clones, around 90% recorded once. Locally advanced or metastatic urothelial carcinoma was present in patients. This rearrangement joins TRBV21-1 to TRBJ1-4. TRBV21-1 is a pseudogene. This material consisted of PBMCs, taken around atezolizumab (anti-PD-L1) treatment. The clonotype originates from an older woman with urothelial cancer. The CDR3 loop is CASSNSRQTNGGSNEKLFF. The CDR3 nucleotides read TGTGCCAGCAGCAACTCTCGGCAGACGAATGGTGGGAGTAATGAAAAACTGTTTTTT.